This T cell receptor beta chain appears in the sequencing data of a study of cytomegalovirus exposure and HLA in healthy donors. As for the study in general: An earlier analysis found 117 million unique TCR beta sequences from approximately 190 million T cells. Findings and limits, study-wide: A few chains tied to CMV proved CMV antigen-specific in vitro. A later analysis linked a missense DCLRE1C variant to TCR beta V- and J-gene trimming.

Trimming shortened V by 2 bases and J by 8 bases, and 14 bases separated the two germline ends. This CDR3 has 14 residues. Per the germline V gene, CDR1 is SGHRS and CDR2 is YFSETQ. In regard to this clone: The antigen is undetermined.

The primer mix had 60 Vbeta and 13 Jbeta primers. TCRdb's copy holds only in-frame clones and misses some; the assay was immunoSEQ multiplex PCR. The sample lists under 200,000 clones; approximately 76% were seen once. Sequenced: PBMCs. This chain joins TRBV5-1 and TRBJ2-1, with a tentative D call TRBD1 (5 bases). The TCR was taken from a man between 60 and 75 years old in good health and CMV-seronegative. The CDR3: CASSLRGSRDEQFF. The CDR3 bases are TGCGCCAGCAGCTTAAGGGGTTCGCGCGATGAGCAGTTCTTC. The whole variable domain, filled in from reference TRBV5-1 and TRBJ2-1, reads KAGVTQTPRYLIKTRGQQVTLSCSPISGHRSVSWYQQTPGQGLQFLFEYFSETQRNKGNFPGRFSGRQFSNSRSEMNVSTLELGDSALYLCASSLRGSRDEQFFGPGTRLTVL.